Listed here is a single T cell receptor (beta chain). Libraries were prepared by immunoSEQ multiplex PCR; TCRdb keeps only in-frame clonotypes and omits some of them. Of roughly 140,000 clones in the sample, around 89% were seen once. J gave up 0 bases and V 10 bases, and 11 bases lay outside the gene matches. The CDR3 is made up of 16 amino acids. Germline values: CDR1 ENHRY, CDR2 SYGVKD. These data are taken from a study of blood T cell repertoires in COVID-19. The V and J genes are TRBV10-3 and TRBJ2-1; 8 bases agree with TRBD1. This receptor was obtained from a woman in her thirties with acute COVID-19. The sequenced material came from PBMCs or T cells enriched from blood (not recorded which). The CDR3 region is CATKGTTGGSYNEQFF. CDR3 in DNA: TGTGCCACCAAAGGAACTACAGGGGGCTCCTACAATGAGCAGTTCTTC.